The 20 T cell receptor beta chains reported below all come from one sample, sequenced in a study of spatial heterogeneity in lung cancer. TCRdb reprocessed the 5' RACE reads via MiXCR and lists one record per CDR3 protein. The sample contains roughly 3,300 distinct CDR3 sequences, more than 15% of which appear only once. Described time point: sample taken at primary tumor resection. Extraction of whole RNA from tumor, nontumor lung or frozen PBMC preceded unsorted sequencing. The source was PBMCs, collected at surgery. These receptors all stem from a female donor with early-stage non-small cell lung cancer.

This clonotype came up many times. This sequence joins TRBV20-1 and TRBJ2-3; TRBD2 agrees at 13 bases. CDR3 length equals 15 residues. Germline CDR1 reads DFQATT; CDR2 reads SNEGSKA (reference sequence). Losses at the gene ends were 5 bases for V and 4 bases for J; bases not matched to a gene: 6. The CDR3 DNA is TGCAGTGCTCGCACGACTAGCGGGAGGCCAGATACGCAGTATTTT. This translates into CSARTTSGRPDTQYF.

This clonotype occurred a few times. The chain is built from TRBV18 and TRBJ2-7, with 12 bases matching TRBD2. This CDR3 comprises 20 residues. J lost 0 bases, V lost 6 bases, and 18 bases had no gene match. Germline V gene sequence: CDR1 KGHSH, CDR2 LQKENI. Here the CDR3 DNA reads TGTGCCAGCTCCCTGAAATCCGGGACTAGCGGGCCGGGAATCTCCTACGAGCAGTACTTC. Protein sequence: CASSLKSGTSGPGISYEQYF.

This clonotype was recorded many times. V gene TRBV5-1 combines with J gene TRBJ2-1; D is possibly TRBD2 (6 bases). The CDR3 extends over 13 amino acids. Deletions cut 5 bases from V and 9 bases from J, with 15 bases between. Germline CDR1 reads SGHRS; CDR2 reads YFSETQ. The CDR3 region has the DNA TGCGCCAGCAGAGGGGACTCCCGGGTTGAGCAGTTCTTC. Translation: CASRGDSRVEQFF.

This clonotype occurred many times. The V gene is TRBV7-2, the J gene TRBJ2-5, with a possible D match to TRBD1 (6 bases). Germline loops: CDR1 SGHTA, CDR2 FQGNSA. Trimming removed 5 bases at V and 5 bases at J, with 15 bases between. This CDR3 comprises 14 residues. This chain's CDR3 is CASSPTGGWETQYF. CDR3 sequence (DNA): TGTGCCAGCAGCCCAACTGGGGGCTGGGAGACCCAGTACTTC.

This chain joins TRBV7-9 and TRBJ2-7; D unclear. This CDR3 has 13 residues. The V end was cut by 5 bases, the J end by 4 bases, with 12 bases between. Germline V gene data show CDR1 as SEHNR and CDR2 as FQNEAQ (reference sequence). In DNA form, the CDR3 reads TGTGCCAGCAGCGGGCTAGATTTTTACGAGCAGTACTTC. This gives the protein CASSGLDFYEQYF.

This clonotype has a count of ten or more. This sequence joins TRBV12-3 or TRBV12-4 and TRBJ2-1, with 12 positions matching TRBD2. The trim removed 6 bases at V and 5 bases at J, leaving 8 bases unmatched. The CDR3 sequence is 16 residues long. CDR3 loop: CASSPARTSGNNEQFF. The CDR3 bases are TGTGCCAGCAGCCCAGCCAGGACTAGCGGGAACAATGAGCAGTTCTTC.

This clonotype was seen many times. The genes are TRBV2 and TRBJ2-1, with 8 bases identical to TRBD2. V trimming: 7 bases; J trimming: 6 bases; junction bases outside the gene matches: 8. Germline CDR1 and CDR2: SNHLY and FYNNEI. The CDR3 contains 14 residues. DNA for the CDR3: TGTGCCAGCATCGGGCAGCGGGGGCCCAATGAGCAGTTCTTC. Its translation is CASIGQRGPNEQFF.

This chain's CDR3 is CSARGQGRESQHF. Written as DNA, the CDR3 is TGCAGTGCTAGGGGACAGGGCCGCGAAAGCCAGCATTTT. The chain has TRBV20-1 and TRBJ1-5; TRBD1 matches 9 bases. Unmatched junction bases numbered 9, after V lost 3 bases and J lost 12 bases. The CDR3 length is 13 residues. From germline, CDR1 is DFQATT and CDR2 SNEGSKA (reference sequence).

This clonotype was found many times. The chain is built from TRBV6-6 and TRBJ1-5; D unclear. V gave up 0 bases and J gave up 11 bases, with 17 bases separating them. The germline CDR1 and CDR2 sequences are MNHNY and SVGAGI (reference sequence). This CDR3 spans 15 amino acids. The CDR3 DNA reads TGTGCCAGCAGTTACTCGTGGTCCGACGAGGAGTCCCAGCATTTT. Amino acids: CASSYSWSDEESQHF.

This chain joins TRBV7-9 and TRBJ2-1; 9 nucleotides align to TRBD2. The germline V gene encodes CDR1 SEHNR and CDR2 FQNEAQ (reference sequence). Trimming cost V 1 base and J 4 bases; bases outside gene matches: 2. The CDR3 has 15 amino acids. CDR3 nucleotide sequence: TGTGCCAGCAGCTTAGGACTAGCGGAATACAATGAGCAGTTCTTC. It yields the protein CASSLGLAEYNEQFF.

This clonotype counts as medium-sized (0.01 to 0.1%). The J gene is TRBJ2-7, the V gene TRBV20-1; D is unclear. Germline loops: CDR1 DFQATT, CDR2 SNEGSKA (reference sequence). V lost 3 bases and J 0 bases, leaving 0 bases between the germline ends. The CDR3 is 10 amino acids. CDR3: CSASSYEQYF. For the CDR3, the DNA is TGCAGTGCTAGCTCCTACGAGCAGTACTTC.

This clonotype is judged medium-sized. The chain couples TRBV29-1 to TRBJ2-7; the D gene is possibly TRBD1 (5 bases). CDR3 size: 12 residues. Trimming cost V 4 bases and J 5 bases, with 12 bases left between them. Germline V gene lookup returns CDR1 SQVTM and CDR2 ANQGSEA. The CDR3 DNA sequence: TGCAGCGTTGGATCTTGGGGCCACGAGCAGTACTTC. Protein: CSVGSWGHEQYF.

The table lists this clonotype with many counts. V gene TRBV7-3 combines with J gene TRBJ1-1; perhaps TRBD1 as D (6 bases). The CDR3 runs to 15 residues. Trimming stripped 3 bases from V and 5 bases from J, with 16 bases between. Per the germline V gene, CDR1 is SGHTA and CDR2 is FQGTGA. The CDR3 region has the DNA TGTGCCAGCAGCTTCCTCAGGGGTGGGAAAACTGAAGCTTTCTTT. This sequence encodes CASSFLRGGKTEAFF.

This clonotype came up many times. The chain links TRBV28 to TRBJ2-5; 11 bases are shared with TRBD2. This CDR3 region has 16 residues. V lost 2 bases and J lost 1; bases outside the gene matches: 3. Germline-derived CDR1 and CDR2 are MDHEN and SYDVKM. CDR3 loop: CASSLRLAGPQETQYF. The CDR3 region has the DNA TGTGCCAGCAGTTTAAGACTAGCGGGACCCCAAGAGACCCAGTACTTC.

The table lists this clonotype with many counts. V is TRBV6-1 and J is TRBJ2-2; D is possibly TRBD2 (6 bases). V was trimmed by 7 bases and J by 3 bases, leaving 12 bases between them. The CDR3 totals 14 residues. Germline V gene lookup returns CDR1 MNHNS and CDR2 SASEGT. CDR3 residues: CASNGGPYTGELFF. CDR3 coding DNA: TGTGCCAGCAACGGGGGTCCCTACACCGGGGAGCTGTTTTTT.

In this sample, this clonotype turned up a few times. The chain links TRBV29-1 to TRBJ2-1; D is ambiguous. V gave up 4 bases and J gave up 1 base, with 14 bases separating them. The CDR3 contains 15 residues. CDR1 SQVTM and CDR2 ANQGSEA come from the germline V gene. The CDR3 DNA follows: TGCAGCGTTGGGTCCGTCCTAGGGTCCTACAATGAGCAGTTCTTC. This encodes CSVGSVLGSYNEQFF.

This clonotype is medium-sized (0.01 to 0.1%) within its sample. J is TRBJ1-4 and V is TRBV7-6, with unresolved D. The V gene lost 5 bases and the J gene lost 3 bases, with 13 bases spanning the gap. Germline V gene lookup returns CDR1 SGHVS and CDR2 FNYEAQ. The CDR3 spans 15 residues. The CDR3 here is CASSQSPGANEKLFF. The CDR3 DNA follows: TGTGCCAGCAGCCAAAGTCCTGGGGCTAATGAAAAACTGTTTTTT.

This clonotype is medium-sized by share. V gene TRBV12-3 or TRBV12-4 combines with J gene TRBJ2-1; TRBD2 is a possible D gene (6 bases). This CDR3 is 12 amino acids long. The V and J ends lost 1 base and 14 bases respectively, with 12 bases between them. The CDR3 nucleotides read TGTGCCAGCAGTTTAGGCTGGGACTTCGAGTTCTTC. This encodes CASSLGWDFEFF.

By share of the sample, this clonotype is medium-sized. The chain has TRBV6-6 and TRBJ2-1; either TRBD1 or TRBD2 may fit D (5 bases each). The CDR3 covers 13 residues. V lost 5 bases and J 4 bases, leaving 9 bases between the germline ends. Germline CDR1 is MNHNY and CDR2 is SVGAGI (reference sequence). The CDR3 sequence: CASSLGEYNEQFF. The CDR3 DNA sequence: TGTGCCAGCAGTCTGGGGGAATACAATGAGCAGTTCTTC.

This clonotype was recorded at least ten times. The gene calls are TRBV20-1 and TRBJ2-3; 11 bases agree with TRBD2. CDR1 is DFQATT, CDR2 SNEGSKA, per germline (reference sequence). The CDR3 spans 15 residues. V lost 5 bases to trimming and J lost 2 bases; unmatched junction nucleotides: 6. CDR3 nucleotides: TGCAGTGCTCGTATACTAGCGGGAGTCACAGATACGCAGTATTTT. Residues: CSARILAGVTDTQYF.